A selection of T cell receptor beta chains follows, all from one sample in a study of blood T cell repertoires in COVID-19. Profiling relied on immunoSEQ multiplex PCR, and the TCRdb table lists in-frame clones only, not all of them. The repertoire consists of 130,000 to 150,000 clones, with 84% occurring once and the leading ten covering under 7%. The sequenced sample was PBMCs or T cells enriched from blood (not recorded which). The receptors come from a woman aged 45 to 65 who had been exposed to COVID-19. CDR3s include the opening cysteine and the closing phenylalanine or tryptophan. The D gene is left open where the match is weak. The size field is filled for only some rows; it gives once, few, many or a size class.

size	V	D	J	CDR3	DNA
-	TRBV19	-	TRBJ2-1	CASRYGDEQFF	TGTGCCAGTAGGTACGGGGATGAGCAGTTCTTC
once	TRBV5-4	TRBD1	TRBJ2-2	CASSLLWDRDRGIPGELFF	TGTGCCAGCAGCTTGTTGTGGGACAGGGATAGGGGCATTCCGGGGGAGCTGTTTTTT
-	TRBV27	-	TRBJ2-5	CASSTGGRETQYF	TGTGCCAGCAGCACCGGGGGACGCGAGACCCAGTACTTC
-	TRBV5-6	TRBD2	TRBJ2-5	CASSTRTSGETQYF	TGTGCCAGCAGCACCCGGACTAGCGGTGAGACCCAGTACTTC
-	TRBV5-1	-	TRBJ1-1	CASSWNRDTEAFF	TGCGCCAGCAGCTGGAACAGGGACACTGAAGCTTTCTTT
-	TRBV7-9	TRBD1	TRBJ2-7	CASSLLGSGGSYEQYF	TGTGCCAGCAGCTTACTCGGGTCAGGGGGCTCCTACGAGCAGTACTTC
-	TRBV10-3	-	TRBJ2-1	CATQADTEQFF	TGTGCCACCCAGGCGGACACTGAGCAGTTCTTC
few	TRBV4-3	-	TRBJ2-1	CASSQGSGEQFF	TGCGCCAGCAGCCAAGGGAGCGGCGAGCAGTTCTTC
few	TRBV7-8	-	TRBJ1-5	CASSSAGRSNQPQHF	TGTGCCAGCAGCTCCGCGGGGAGGAGCAATCAGCCCCAGCATTTT
-	TRBV6-2/TRBV6-3	-	TRBJ1-1	CASSIQENTEAFF	TGTGCCAGCAGTATACAGGAGAACACTGAAGCTTTCTTT
-	TRBV13	-	TRBJ2-6	CASSPMRLASGANVLTF	TGTGCCAGCAGCCCCATGAGGCTCGCCTCTGGGGCCAACGTCCTGACTTTC
-	TRBV5-1	TRBD2	TRBJ2-5	CASSLLAGVTKETQYF	TGCGCCAGCAGCCTTCTAGCGGGAGTTACGAAAGAGACCCAGTACTTC
-	TRBV9	-	TRBJ2-7	CASSRGGYEQYF	TGTGCCAGCAGCCGCGGAGGATACGAGCAGTACTTC
-	TRBV5-1	-	TRBJ1-6	CASSLQGTYNSPLHF	TGCGCCAGCAGCTTGCAGGGAACCTATAATTCACCCCTCCACTTT
-	TRBV5-8	TRBD1	TRBJ2-7	CASSLGTGVPYEQYF	TGTGCCAGCAGCCTGGGGACAGGGGTTCCCTACGAGCAGTACTTC
-	TRBV6-5	TRBD1	TRBJ1-1	CASSLMTGAVTEAFF	TGTGCCAGCAGTTTAATGACAGGGGCGGTCACTGAAGCTTTCTTT
-	TRBV29-1	-	TRBJ1-2	CSVVQDYGYTF	TGCAGCGTCGTCCAGGACTATGGCTACACCTTC
-	TRBV28	TRBD2	TRBJ2-1	CASSLLAGDNEQFF	TGTGCCAGCAGTTTACTAGCGGGGGACAATGAGCAGTTCTTC
few	TRBV2	-	TRBJ1-5	CASRGRGGAPQHF	TGTGCCAGCAGGGGGAGGGGGGGCGCGCCCCAGCATTTT
-	TRBV15	TRBD1	TRBJ1-1	CATKPQGAGWMNTEAFF	TGTGCCACCAAACCGCAGGGGGCCGGGTGGATGAACACTGAAGCTTTCTTT
-	TRBV6-4	-	TRBJ1-6	CASRFDYNSPLHF	TGTGCCAGTCGGTTCGACTATAATTCACCCCTCCACTTT
-	TRBV3-1/TRBV3-2	TRBD1	TRBJ1-6	CASSATTGGIAPLHF	TGTGCCAGCAGCGCAACAACAGGGGGTATAGCACCCCTCCACTTT
-	TRBV5-1	TRBD1	TRBJ1-2	CASSLGQGNYGYTF	TGCGCCAGCAGCTTAGGACAGGGGAACTATGGCTACACCTTC
-	TRBV7-2	-	TRBJ2-3	CASSQTGFTDTQYF	TGTGCCAGCAGCCAAACAGGGTTCACAGATACGCAGTATTTT
-	TRBV19	-	TRBJ1-6	CASSRGQGNVSF	TGTGCCAGTAGCCGTGGGCAGGGGAACGTCTCATTT
-	TRBV10-3	-	TRBJ1-2	CAIRPGGTTYGYTF	TGTGCCATCAGGCCCGGGGGGACGACGTATGGCTACACCTTC
-	TRBV27	TRBD2	TRBJ2-7	CASSTSGTTTFEQYF	TGTGCCAGCAGTACCTCCGGGACTACCACTTTCGAGCAGTACTTC
-	TRBV6-5	TRBD2	TRBJ2-7	CASSYRGLAETYEQYF	TGTGCCAGCAGTTACCGAGGACTAGCGGAGACCTACGAGCAGTACTTC
-	TRBV29-1	TRBD1	TRBJ1-1	CSVALPGTGGPEAFF	TGCAGCGTTGCACTACCCGGGACAGGGGGCCCTGAAGCTTTCTTT
-	TRBV12-3/TRBV12-4	TRBD1	TRBJ1-2	CASEDRGGYTF	TGTGCCAGCGAAGACAGGGGCGGCTACACCTTC
-	TRBV7-9	TRBD1	TRBJ2-3	CASTTGTGTDTQYF	TGTGCCAGCACCACCGGGACAGGGACAGATACGCAGTATTTT
-	TRBV10-3	-	TRBJ2-3	CAIRQGPPSTDTQYF	TGTGCCATCAGGCAGGGCCCTCCTAGCACAGATACGCAGTATTTT
-	TRBV16	TRBD1	TRBJ1-1	CASSHPGQGVGLNTEAFF	TGTGCCAGCAGCCACCCGGGACAGGGGGTTGGTTTGAACACTGAAGCTTTCTTT
-	TRBV27	-	TRBJ1-6	CASSPRQERSYNSPLHF	TGTGCCAGCAGTCCCCGACAGGAGAGGTCATATAATTCACCCCTCCACTTT
-	TRBV24-1	TRBD1	TRBJ1-1	CATSDGQGAPEAFF	TGTGCCACCAGTGATGGACAGGGGGCCCCTGAAGCTTTCTTT
-	TRBV27	-	TRBJ1-5	CASSLGAGFNQPQHF	TGTGCCAGCAGTTTAGGAGCGGGGTTCAATCAGCCCCAGCATTTT
-	TRBV6-5	TRBD2	TRBJ2-3	CASSLAGGGDTQYF	TGTGCCAGCAGTTTAGCGGGAGGAGGCGATACGCAGTATTTT
few	TRBV10-2	-	TRBJ2-2	CASSDQLGTGELFF	TGCGCCAGCAGTGACCAACTTGGCACCGGGGAGCTGTTTTTT
-	TRBV9	TRBD1	TRBJ2-3	CASSSSPGGVDTQYF	TGTGCCAGCAGCTCCAGTCCAGGGGGTGTTGATACGCAGTATTTT
-	TRBV19	TRBD1	TRBJ2-1	CASSFGVSVGQDPHGFYNEQFF	TGTGCCAGTAGTTTTGGAGTCTCGGTGGGACAGGACCCCCATGGCTTCTACAATGAGCAGTTCTTC
many	TRBV7-8	TRBD1	TRBJ1-2	CASSRGTAYGYTF	TGTGCCAGCAGCCGAGGGACAGCCTATGGCTACACCTTC
-	TRBV6-5	TRBD1	TRBJ1-1	CASSKTPDRASFF	TGTGCCAGCAGCAAAACCCCGGACAGGGCGTCTTTCTTT
-	TRBV27	-	TRBJ2-1	CASAQGTIYNEQFF	TGTGCCAGCGCGCAGGGGACGATCTACAATGAGCAGTTCTTC
-	TRBV7-8	-	TRBJ2-7	CASSGPGDLYEQYF	TGTGCCAGCAGCGGGCCGGGAGATCTATACGAGCAGTACTTC
-	TRBV5-6	TRBD1	TRBJ2-1	CASSLRTGTISYEQFF	TGTGCCAGCAGCCTACGGACAGGGACAATTTCTTATGAGCAGTTCTTC
-	TRBV4-3	TRBD1	TRBJ2-7	CASSPGTGGFEQYF	TGCGCCAGCAGCCCAGGGACAGGGGGTTTCGAGCAGTACTTC
-	TRBV4-1	-	TRBJ1-5	CASSPLRVGQPQHF	TGCGCCAGCAGCCCCCTCAGGGTTGGGCAGCCCCAGCATTTT
few	TRBV6-1	-	TRBJ2-7	CASSEQGPKDEQYF	TGTGCCAGCAGTGAACAGGGCCCCAAGGACGAGCAGTACTTC
-	TRBV20-1	-	TRBJ2-1	CSASSFNNEQFF	TGCAGTGCTAGTTCCTTTAACAATGAGCAGTTCTTC
-	TRBV5-6	TRBD2	TRBJ2-7	CASSWTSGNYEQYF	TGTGCCAGCAGCTGGACTAGCGGGAACTACGAGCAGTACTTC
few	TRBV6-2/TRBV6-3	-	TRBJ1-1	CASSQTTANTEAFF	TGTGCCAGCAGTCAGACGACAGCTAACACTGAAGCTTTCTTT
-	TRBV4-3	-	TRBJ1-4	CASSQGSLAANEKLFF	TGCGCCAGCAGCCAAGGGTCCCTGGCAGCTAATGAAAAACTGTTTTTT
-	TRBV9	-	TRBJ1-2	CASSVGGNYGYTF	TGTGCCAGCAGCGTAGGCGGGAACTATGGCTACACCTTC
-	TRBV29-1	-	TRBJ1-2	CSVEGVRQANHGYTF	TGCAGCGTTGAAGGAGTGAGACAGGCTAACCATGGCTACACCTTC